Shown below are 25 T cell receptor beta chains from a single sample sequenced in a study of blood T cell repertoires in COVID-19. Some clones are missing from TCRdb's copy, which holds only in-frame ones; the method was immunoSEQ multiplex PCR. The sample contains 87,000 or so clones, roughly four fifths of which appear only once. The material sequenced was peripheral blood. The origin of the receptors is a woman in her seventies with acute or convalescent COVID-19.

V gene TRBV11-2 combines with J gene TRBJ2-3; 12 bases match TRBD2. The length of the CDR3 is 18 residues. Germline V gene data show CDR1 as SGHAT and CDR2 as FQNNGV. The V and J ends lost 1 base and 4 bases, in that order; junction bases with no gene match: 9. CDR3 residues: CASSLVASGGASADTQYF. The CDR3 bases are TGTGCCAGCAGCTTAGTGGCTAGCGGGGGGGCATCGGCAGATACGCAGTATTTT. Using reference TRBV11-2 and TRBJ2-3 for the parts outside the CDR3, the full variable domain is EAGVAQSPRYKIIEKRQSVAFWCNPISGHATLYWYQQILGQGPKLLIQFQNNGVVDDSQLPKDRFSAERLKGVDSTLKIQPAKLEDSAVYLCASSLVASGGASADTQYFGPGTRLTVL.

The chain is built from TRBV7-9 and TRBJ1-5; D gene unclear. The CDR3 contains 13 residues. The germline gives CDR1 SEHNR, CDR2 FQNEAQ (reference sequence). V shed 1 base and J shed 9 bases, with 10 bases lying between them. CDR3 nucleotide sequence: TGTGCCAGCAGCTTAGGCGGTAGTTCGCCCCAGCATTTT. Translating gives CASSLGGSSPQHF.

The chain carries TRBV30 and TRBJ1-4; TRBD1 might be the D (5 bases). Germline loops: CDR1 GTSNPN, CDR2 SVGIG (reference sequence). CDR3 length: 15 residues. V lost 3 bases to trimming and J lost 2 bases, with 13 bases between them. The DNA of the CDR3 is TGTGCCTGGAGCATAAGGAGGGGTACTAATGAAAAACTGTTTTTT. This gives the protein CAWSIRRGTNEKLFF.

The chain carries TRBV28 and TRBJ2-5; 7 nucleotides align to TRBD2. The trim removed 3 bases at V and 3 bases at J, leaving 1 base unmatched. The CDR3 totals 13 residues. Germline lookup yields CDR1 MDHEN and CDR2 SYDVKM. This CDR3 is CASSFRGEETQYF. The DNA of the CDR3 is TGTGCCAGCAGTTTTCGGGGGGAAGAGACCCAGTACTTC.

The chain uses TRBV28 and TRBJ2-7; TRBD1 is a possible D gene (5 bases). From germline, CDR1 is MDHEN and CDR2 SYDVKM. This CDR3 comprises 17 residues. The V gene lost 6 bases and the J gene lost 1 base, with 22 bases spanning the gap. CDR3 in amino acids: CASSQGHGLLLSYEQYF. For the CDR3, the DNA is TGTGCCAGCAGCCAAGGACACGGCCTCCTTCTTTCCTACGAGCAGTACTTC. Full variable domain (remainder filled in from reference TRBV28 and TRBJ2-7): DVKVTQSSRYLVKRTGEKVFLECVQDMDHENMFWYRQDPGLGLRLIYFSYDVKMKEKGDIPEGYSVSREKKERFSLILESASTNQTSMYLCASSQGHGLLLSYEQYFGPGTRLTVT.

This clone was detected a few times. This chain uses TRBV12-5 with TRBJ1-1; D is undetermined. This CDR3 has 13 amino acids. V was shortened by 6 bases and J by 5 bases, with 13 bases between the two germline ends. Germline CDR1 LGHNT, CDR2 FRNRAP. CDR3 sequence reads: CASGPHTGTEAFF. For the CDR3, the DNA is TGTGCTAGTGGCCCCCACACGGGTACTGAAGCTTTCTTT.

V gene TRBV5-5 combines with J gene TRBJ1-1; 9 nucleotides agree with TRBD1. V dropped 3 bases and J dropped 5; count of bases not matched to a gene: 5. CDR1 SGHKS and CDR2 YYEKEE come from the germline V gene (reference sequence). This CDR3 is built from 14 residues. CDR3 protein: CASSWDREGTEAFF. The CDR3 DNA follows: TGTGCCAGCAGCTGGGACAGGGAAGGAACTGAAGCTTTCTTT.

This clone has more than one count but fewer than ten. The chain carries TRBV30 and TRBJ1-3, with a possible D match to TRBD1 (6 bases). Trimming shortened V by 5 bases and J by 2 bases, and 10 bases separated the two germline ends. The germline CDR1 and CDR2 sequences are GTSNPN and SVGIG (reference sequence). This CDR3 is built from 13 residues. In DNA form, the CDR3 reads TGTGCCTGGTCAGGGGAAACTGGAAACACCATATATTTT. Residues: CAWSGETGNTIYF.

This sequence joins TRBV19 and TRBJ1-2; 9 bases align to TRBD1. The length of the CDR3 is 14 residues. Germline V gives CDR1 LNHDA, CDR2 SQIVND (reference sequence). The V segment lost 3 bases and the J segment 7 bases; nucleotides outside the gene matches: 6. The CDR3 loop reads CASSMMRTGVGYTF. The CDR3 bases are TGTGCCAGTAGTATGATGAGGACAGGGGTTGGCTACACCTTC.

This clone was seen only once. The chain uses TRBV30 and TRBJ2-4; TRBD1 might be the D (5 bases). Germline CDR1 reads GTSNPN; CDR2 reads SVGIG (reference sequence). This CDR3 comprises 16 residues. Trimming shortened V by 1 base and J by 1 base, and 14 bases separated the two germline ends. The CDR3 nucleotides are TGTGCCTGGAGTGGTGGGGTGAAGGGGGCCAAAAACATTCAGTACTTC. Translated, it gives CAWSGGVKGAKNIQYF. The whole variable domain, remainder taken from reference TRBV30 and TRBJ2-4, is SQTIHQWPATLVQPVGSPLSLECTVEGTSNPNLYWYRQAAGRGLQLLFYSVGIGQISSEVPQNLSASRPQDRQFILSSKKLLLSDSGFYLCAWSGGVKGAKNIQYFGAGTRLSVL.

This chain uses TRBV19 with TRBJ1-1; the match to TRBD1 covers 8 bases. Germline V lookup: CDR1 LNHDA, CDR2 SQIVND (reference sequence). CDR3 length: 15 residues. J gave up 5 bases and V 5 bases, and 10 bases lay outside the gene matches. CDR3 in amino acids: CASSARNQGATEAFF. CDR3 sequence (DNA): TGTGCCAGTAGTGCTCGAAATCAGGGGGCGACTGAAGCTTTCTTT.

V is TRBV11-3 and J is TRBJ2-1; D not resolved. V dropped 1 base and J dropped 8 bases, with 9 bases sitting between them. This CDR3 is built from 13 residues. The V gene's germline CDR1 is SGHNT and CDR2 YENEEA. The CDR3 spells CASSLGRNHEQFF. CDR3 sequence (DNA): TGTGCCAGCAGCTTAGGCAGGAACCATGAGCAGTTCTTC. Drawing the rest from reference TRBV11-3 and TRBJ2-1, the complete variable domain is EAGVVQSPRYKIIEKKQPVAFWCNPISGHNTLYWYLQNLGQGPELLIRYENEEAVDDSQLPKDRFSAERLKGVDSTLKIQPAELGDSAVYLCASSLGRNHEQFFGPGTRLTVL.

The V call is TRBV29-1, the J call TRBJ1-1; no definite D call. The germline V gene has CDR1 SQVTM and CDR2 ANQGSEA. V lost 7 bases and J lost 2, with 8 bases in between. CDR3 length: 11 amino acids. The CDR3 spells CSGTRNTEAFF. In nucleotides, the CDR3 is TGCAGCGGTACAAGAAACACTGAAGCTTTCTTT.

In this sample, this clone turned up a few times. This chain joins TRBV24-1 and TRBJ1-2; the D is unclear. CDR1 and CDR2 (germline): KGHDR, SFDVKD. The CDR3 is 14 residues long. V lost 4 bases, J lost 2 bases, and 10 bases lay in between. The CDR3 here is CATSDQDTNYGYTF. CDR3 DNA: TGTGCCACCAGTGACCAAGACACGAACTATGGCTACACCTTC.

The gene calls are TRBV7-2 and TRBJ2-1; D is unresolved. The CDR3 covers 14 residues. CDR1 is SGHTA and CDR2 is FQGNSA in the germline V gene. V lost 3 bases, J lost 0 bases, and 6 bases lay in between. CDR3 region: CASSFTPSYNEQFF. For the CDR3, the DNA is TGTGCCAGCAGCTTCACACCCTCCTACAATGAGCAGTTCTTC.

The chain has TRBV12-5 and TRBJ1-5, with D possibly TRBD1 on 5 matching bases. This CDR3 spans 14 amino acids. Trimming shortened V by 1 base and J by 5 bases, and 9 bases separated the two germline ends. The germline V gene encodes CDR1 LGHNT and CDR2 FRNRAP. Here the CDR3 reads CASGLGRDDQPQHF. CDR3 bases: TGTGCTAGTGGTTTGGGGAGGGACGATCAGCCCCAGCATTTT.

The rearrangement links TRBV15 to TRBJ2-1; TRBD1 matches at 9 bases. The V and J ends lost 5 bases and 7 bases, in that order; junction bases with no gene match: 12. Per germline, CDR1 LNHNV and CDR2 YYDKDF (reference sequence). The CDR3 loop spans 16 amino acids. The CDR3 region is CATSGGRRQGDNEQFF. Written as DNA, the CDR3 is TGTGCCACCAGCGGTGGAAGGAGACAGGGGGATAATGAGCAGTTCTTC.

This clone has only a few counts. The chain couples TRBV4-1 to TRBJ1-5; no clear D gene. Germline V gene lookup returns CDR1 MGHRA and CDR2 YSYEKL. CDR3 length: 17 residues. V was clipped by 1 base and J by 0 bases, with 13 bases between them. CDR3 sequence: CASSQVLTAVSNQPQHF. In DNA, the CDR3 is TGCGCCAGCAGCCAAGTTCTGACGGCGGTTAGCAATCAGCCCCAGCATTTT.

This clone was recorded once. V is TRBV10-2 and J is TRBJ1-1, with 8 bases aligning to TRBD1. The CDR3 has 14 amino acids. The ends lost 6 bases at V and 5 bases at J; junction bases unmatched: 8. From germline, CDR1 is WSHSY and CDR2 SAAADI. The chain's CDR3 is CASRLGQGGTEAFF. The CDR3, as DNA: TGCGCCAGCAGACTAGGACAGGGAGGGACTGAAGCTTTCTTT.

CDR3 sequence reads: CASSLQGDRRDEQFF. The CDR3 DNA follows: TGTGCCAGCAGCTTACAGGGGGATCGCAGGGATGAGCAGTTCTTC. The V call is TRBV5-6, the J call TRBJ2-1, with 8 bases lining up with TRBD1. After removal of 2 bases from V and 8 bases from J, the junction contained 9 bases not matched to a gene. This CDR3 contains 15 residues. Germline-derived CDR1 and CDR2 are SGHDT and YYEEEE.

Here the CDR3 DNA reads TGTGCCAGCAGTTTATTCAAGTGGGCTAGCAATCAGCCCCAGCATTTT. It is translated as CASSLFKWASNQPQHF. V is TRBV28 and J is TRBJ1-5; no firm D call. Germline CDR1 reads MDHEN; CDR2 reads SYDVKM. Trimming removed 1 base from V and 0 bases from J, with 10 bases in between. This CDR3 has 16 amino acids.

This chain uses TRBV6-5 with TRBJ2-1; perhaps TRBD1 as D (6 bases). Germline V gives CDR1 MNHEY, CDR2 SVGAGI. There are 15 residues in the CDR3. V was trimmed by 2 bases and J by 11 bases, leaving 19 bases between them. DNA for the CDR3: TGTGCCAGCAGTTACGCCTCTCGGGACACAAAGCAGCAGTTCTTC. This gives the protein CASSYASRDTKQQFF.

The J gene is TRBJ1-4, the V gene TRBV25-1; 7 bases line up with TRBD1. Germline V lookup: CDR1 MGHDK, CDR2 SYGVNS. The CDR3 loop spans 17 amino acids. Losses at the gene ends were 1 base for V and 6 bases for J; bases not matched to a gene: 11. The CDR3 region is CASSEWAGGYGDEKLFF. CDR3 bases: TGTGCCAGCAGTGAATGGGCAGGGGGATACGGTGATGAAAAACTGTTTTTT.

This clone was counted between two and nine times. The CDR3 here is CASSYGQGDEQFF. Here the CDR3 DNA reads TGTGCCAGCAGCTACGGACAGGGCGATGAGCAGTTCTTC. The chain joins TRBV7-9 to TRBJ2-1; 8 nucleotides agree with TRBD1. V lost 4 bases, J lost 8 bases, and 4 bases stayed unmatched. Germline V gene data show CDR1 as SEHNR and CDR2 as FQNEAQ (reference sequence). This CDR3 region has 13 residues.

This chain links TRBV7-5 with TRBJ1-1; the table calls TRBD1, which could not be checked here. TRBV7-5 is tagged as a pseudogene. This CDR3 spans 15 amino acids. The CDR3 region is CVRSLGNRGNTEAFF. The CDR3 nucleotides read TGTGTCAGAAGCTTAGGTAACAGGGGAAACACTGAAGCTTTCTTT.